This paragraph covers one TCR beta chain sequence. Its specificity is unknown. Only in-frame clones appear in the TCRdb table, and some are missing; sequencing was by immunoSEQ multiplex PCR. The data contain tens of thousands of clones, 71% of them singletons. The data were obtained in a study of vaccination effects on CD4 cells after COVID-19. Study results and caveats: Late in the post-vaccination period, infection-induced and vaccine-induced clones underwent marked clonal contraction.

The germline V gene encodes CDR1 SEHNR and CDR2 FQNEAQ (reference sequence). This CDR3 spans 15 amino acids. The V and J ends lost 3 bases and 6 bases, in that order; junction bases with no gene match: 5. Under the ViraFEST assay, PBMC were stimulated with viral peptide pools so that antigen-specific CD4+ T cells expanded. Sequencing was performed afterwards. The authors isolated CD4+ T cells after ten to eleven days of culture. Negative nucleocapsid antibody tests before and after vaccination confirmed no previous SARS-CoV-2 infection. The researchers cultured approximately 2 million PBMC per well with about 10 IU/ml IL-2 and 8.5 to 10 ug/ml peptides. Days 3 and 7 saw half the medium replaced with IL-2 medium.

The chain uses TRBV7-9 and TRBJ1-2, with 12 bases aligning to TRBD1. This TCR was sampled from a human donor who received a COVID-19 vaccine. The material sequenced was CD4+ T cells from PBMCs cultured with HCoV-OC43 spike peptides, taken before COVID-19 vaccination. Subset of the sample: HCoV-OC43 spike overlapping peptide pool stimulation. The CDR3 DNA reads TGTGCCAGCAGCTTTTCGGGACAGGGGGCCGATGGCTACACCTTC. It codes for CASSFSGQGADGYTF.